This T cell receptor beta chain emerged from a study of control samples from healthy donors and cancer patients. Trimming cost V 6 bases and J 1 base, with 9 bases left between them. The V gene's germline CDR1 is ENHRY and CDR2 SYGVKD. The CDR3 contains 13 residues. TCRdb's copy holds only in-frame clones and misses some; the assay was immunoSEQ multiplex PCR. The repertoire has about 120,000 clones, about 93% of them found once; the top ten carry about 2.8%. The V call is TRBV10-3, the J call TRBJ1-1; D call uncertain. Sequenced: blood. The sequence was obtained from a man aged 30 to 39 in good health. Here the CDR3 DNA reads TGTGCCATCAGCCACAAGGGGAACACTGAAGCTTTCTTT. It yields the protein CAISHKGNTEAFF.